A selection of T cell receptor beta chains follows, all from one sample in a study of blood T cells in healthy people across ages. TCRdb re-derived calls from the 5' RACE reads in MiXCR, one entry per CDR3 protein. This sample has hundreds of thousands of distinct CDR3 sequences, with about 59% found just once. The sequenced sample was blood. The receptors were gathered from a young man in good health. Both conserved end residues are part of each CDR3. A D gene is named only where the DNA matches it firmly. Clone size appears in some rows only: once, few, many, or a class for an expanded clone.

V gene	D gene	J gene	clone size	CDR3 DNA	CDR3 protein
TRBV12-3/TRBV12-4	NA	TRBJ2-3	NA	TGTGCCAGCAGTCCCTCCCGGGATGCGGCAGATACGCAGTATTTT	CASSPSRDAADTQYF
TRBV12-3/TRBV12-4	TRBD2	TRBJ2-7	NA	TGTGCCAGCAGTCTCGGCGGGGGAGTGGGCGAGCAGTACTTC	CASSLGGGVGEQYF
TRBV12-3/TRBV12-4	TRBD1	TRBJ1-4	few	TGTGCCAGCAGTTTCCGCAGGGGGAATGAAAAACTGTTTTTT	CASSFRRGNEKLFF
TRBV12-3/TRBV12-4	NA	TRBJ2-3	NA	TGTGCCAGCAGGTCCGTCACAGATACGCAGTATTTT	CASRSVTDTQYF
TRBV29-1	NA	TRBJ2-2	NA	TGCAGCGTTGGCCCTGGAGGGCCCGGCGGGGAGCTGTTTTTT	CSVGPGGPGGELFF
TRBV20-1	TRBD1	TRBJ1-5	NA	TGCAGTGCTAGTGACAGGGCCGGTCAGCCCCAGCATTTT	CSASDRAGQPQHF
TRBV28	NA	TRBJ2-7	many	TGTGCCAGCACCCTCGTGGGCAGGGACGAGCAGTACTTC	CASTLVGRDEQYF
TRBV4-2	NA	TRBJ2-7	once	TGTGCCAGCAGCCCAGAGGGAACAGCGTTAGCCCCTTCCTACGAGCAGTACTTC	CASSPEGTALAPSYEQYF
TRBV27	NA	TRBJ2-7	NA	TGTGCCAGCACCTCAGGCCGAGAGCAGTACTTC	CASTSGREQYF
TRBV28	TRBD1	TRBJ2-5	NA	TGTGCCAGCAGTCCCGCAGACAGGGATCAAGAGACCCAGTACTTC	CASSPADRDQETQYF
TRBV7-9	NA	TRBJ2-5	NA	TGTGCCAGCAGCCCCGGTTGGGCAGAGACCCAGTACTTC	CASSPGWAETQYF
TRBV11-3	NA	TRBJ2-3	few	TGTGCCAGCAAGTCGCCGGGGAGCACAGATACGCAGTATTTT	CASKSPGSTDTQYF
TRBV2	NA	TRBJ2-3	NA	TGTGCCAGCACCCTCGGACAGAGCACAGATACGCAGTATTTT	CASTLGQSTDTQYF
TRBV20-1	TRBD2	TRBJ2-3	NA	TGCAGTGCTACCGGGTGGGCGGGGGAGGCAGATACGCAGTATTTT	CSATGWAGEADTQYF
TRBV20-1	TRBD2	TRBJ2-1	NA	TGCAGTGCGGTTCAACCTAGCGGGGGGATTTACAATGAGCAGTTCTTC	CSAVQPSGGIYNEQFF
TRBV7-9	NA	TRBJ1-2	NA	TGTGCCAGCTGGCCACAGGATAACTATGGCTACACCTTC	CASWPQDNYGYTF
TRBV6-2/TRBV6-3	NA	TRBJ2-3	NA	TGTGCCAGCAGTTCCGCTATAGTCGGCGCAGATGCGCAGTATTTT	CASSSAIVGADAQYF
TRBV5-1	NA	TRBJ2-7	NA	TGCGCCAGCAGCTTGGTAACGTTGGGCGAGCAGTACTTC	CASSLVTLGEQYF
TRBV6-6	NA	TRBJ1-6	NA	TGTGCCAGCAGCGATCCGGGACAATGGTTTTCACCCCTCCACTTT	CASSDPGQWFSPLHF